This is a list of T cell receptor beta chains from one sample in a study of blood T cells in healthy people across ages. Each CDR3 protein gets one entry after TCRdb re-called the 5' RACE reads with MiXCR. This table has under 700,000 distinct CDR3 sequences, approximately 25% appearing once. This same sample was also part of a study on T cells of mothers and their children.

The sequenced sample consisted of blood. These receptor sequences come from a boy aged 10-17 years in good health. CDR3s include the opening cysteine and the closing phenylalanine or tryptophan. D genes are given only for firm matches. Clone size appears in some rows only: once, few, many, or a class for an expanded clone.

TRBV4-1	TRBJ2-7	TRBD2	.	CASSQPLWTSGHYEQYF	TGCGCCAGCAGCCAACCATTGTGGACTAGCGGGCACTACGAGCAGTACTTC
TRBV7-9	TRBJ2-7	.	.	CAPRRTTYEQYF	TGTGCCCCCCGCCGGACCACCTACGAGCAGTACTTC
TRBV7-9	TRBJ2-5	.	.	CASSPSPLNSQETQYF	TGTGCCAGCAGTCCCAGCCCCTTGAACTCCCAAGAGACCCAGTACTTC
TRBV5-1	TRBJ1-4	.	few	CASSLAQGTTNEKLFF	TGCGCCAGCAGCTTGGCGCAGGGTACAACTAATGAAAAACTGTTTTTT
TRBV27	TRBJ2-7	TRBD1	few	CASKGPRGQGLYEQYF	TGTGCCAGCAAAGGCCCCCGGGGACAGGGGTTATACGAGCAGTACTTC
TRBV6-2/TRBV6-3	TRBJ2-5	.	.	CASSYTRVETQYF	TGTGCCAGCAGTTACACCAGAGTCGAGACCCAGTACTTC
TRBV24-1	TRBJ2-3	TRBD1	few	CATSGEPQGAHHYTQYF	TGTGCCACCAGTGGCGAACCCCAGGGGGCCCACCATTATACGCAGTATTTT
TRBV2	TRBJ2-1	TRBD1	.	CASRDTGGSYNEQFF	TGTGCCAGCAGGGATACAGGGGGCTCCTACAATGAGCAGTTCTTC
TRBV12-3/TRBV12-4	TRBJ2-3	TRBD1	.	CASSWDRESDTQYF	TGTGCCAGCAGTTGGGACAGGGAATCGGATACGCAGTATTTT
TRBV28	TRBJ2-1	.	.	CASSANYNSYNEQFF	TGTGCCAGCAGCGCAAACTACAACTCCTACAATGAGCAGTTCTTC
TRBV28	TRBJ2-7	TRBD1	few	CASRNTGVVAEQYF	TGTGCCAGCAGAAACACAGGGGTGGTGGCCGAGCAGTACTTC
TRBV7-2	TRBJ1-5	.	.	CASSLEDSQPQHF	TGTGCCAGCAGCTTGGAAGACAGCCAGCCCCAGCATTTT
TRBV3-1	TRBJ2-7	.	.	CASSQEGVESYEQYF	TGTGCCAGCAGCCAAGAAGGGGTGGAGAGCTACGAGCAGTACTTC
TRBV19	TRBJ2-1	TRBD1	few	CASSMVTGVNDEQFF	TGTGCCAGTAGTATGGTAACAGGGGTCAATGATGAGCAGTTCTTC
TRBV7-2	TRBJ1-4	TRBD1	.	CASSLADRAHEKLFF	TGTGCCAGCAGCTTAGCGGACAGGGCACATGAAAAACTGTTTTTT
TRBV29-1	TRBJ2-1	TRBD1	.	CSVDPRDRGFNEQFF	TGCAGCGTTGATCCCCGGGACAGGGGGTTCAATGAGCAGTTCTTC
TRBV24-1	TRBJ2-1	TRBD2	many	CATSEGGGAYNEQFF	TGTGCCACCAGTGAAGGCGGGGGGGCTTACAATGAGCAGTTCTTC
TRBV6-5	TRBJ2-2	.	many	CASSYSRDINTGELFF	TGTGCCAGCAGTTACTCAAGGGACATTAACACCGGGGAGCTGTTTTTT
TRBV25-1	TRBJ2-5	TRBD1	.	CASSVLQGSEETQYF	TGTGCCAGCAGTGTACTACAGGGGTCCGAAGAGACCCAGTACTTC
TRBV7-2	TRBJ1-3	.	.	CASSLRANTIYF	TGTGCCAGCAGCTTAAGGGCAAACACCATATATTTT
TRBV27	TRBJ1-1	.	many	CATPNTEAFF	TGTGCCACACCGAACACTGAAGCTTTCTTT
TRBV4-3	TRBJ1-1	TRBD1	few	CASSHETGGRRNTEAFF	TGCGCCAGCAGCCATGAAACAGGGGGCAGGAGGAACACTGAAGCTTTCTTT
TRBV7-9	TRBJ1-4	.	.	CASSLYRDGPEKLFF	TGTGCCAGCAGCTTATACCGGGACGGACCTGAAAAACTGTTTTTT
TRBV11-2	TRBJ2-7	TRBD1	.	CASSRSGTGSNEQYF	TGTGCCAGCAGCCGTTCCGGGACAGGGAGCAACGAGCAGTACTTC
TRBV4-3	TRBJ2-5	.	few	CASSQERDSLAVQETQYF	TGCGCCAGCAGCCAAGAGAGGGACAGCTTAGCGGTCCAAGAGACCCAGTACTTC
TRBV5-1	TRBJ2-5	TRBD1	few	CASSWGQGLGETQYF	TGCGCCAGCAGCTGGGGACAGGGGTTAGGAGAGACCCAGTACTTC
TRBV4-1	TRBJ2-1	.	many	CASSQTGNEQFF	TGCGCCAGCAGCCAAACGGGCAATGAGCAGTTCTTC
TRBV7-2	TRBJ1-1	TRBD1	.	CASSLWEGAVEAFF	TGTGCCAGCAGCTTATGGGAGGGGGCGGTTGAAGCTTTCTTT
TRBV2	TRBJ2-5	TRBD1	.	CASSAEGGTRETQYF	TGTGCCAGCAGTGCTGAAGGGGGCACACGAGAGACCCAGTACTTC
TRBV13	TRBJ2-5	.	few	CASSLQLIGETQYF	TGTGCCAGCAGCTTACAGCTCATAGGGGAGACCCAGTACTTC
TRBV12-3/TRBV12-4	TRBJ2-7	.	.	CASRLTRGGYEQYF	TGTGCCAGCCGTTTAACCAGGGGCGGCTACGAGCAGTACTTC
TRBV7-8	TRBJ1-2	.	few	CANSPIGGSYGYTF	TGTGCCAACAGCCCTATAGGGGGGTCCTATGGCTACACCTTC
TRBV7-2	TRBJ2-5	.	.	CASSLVGGARGETQYF	TGTGCCAGCAGCTTAGTCGGCGGGGCTAGGGGTGAGACCCAGTACTTC
TRBV12-3/TRBV12-4	TRBJ2-2	.	.	CASEGTGELFF	TGTGCCAGCGAGGGGACCGGGGAGCTGTTTTTT
TRBV19	TRBJ2-7	.	.	CASATGAVDEQYF	TGTGCCAGTGCAACTGGGGCGGTTGACGAGCAGTACTTC
TRBV7-6	TRBJ2-7	TRBD2	few	CASSLSGGISYEQYF	TGTGCCAGCAGCTTAAGCGGGGGGATTTCCTACGAGCAGTACTTC